One and the same sample provided the 10 T cell receptor beta chains below, sequenced in a study of T cell responses to AZD1222 COVID-19 vaccine. TCRdb keeps only in-frame clones here, not all; method: immunoSEQ multiplex PCR. The sample lists over 85,000 clones, 87% occurring once. This material consisted of peripheral blood, taken on day 0 of AZD1222 vaccination. Every receptor here comes from an adult in good health.

The genes are TRBV6-2 or TRBV6-3 and TRBJ2-5; TRBD2 matches at 14 bases. Germline-derived CDR1 and CDR2 are MNHEY and SVGEGT. V was pared by 6 bases and J by 5 bases, with 5 bases of the junction left unmatched. The CDR3 is 15 residues long. CDR3 DNA sequence: TGTGCCAGCAGCACCGGGACTAGCGGGAGTGAGACCCAGTACTTC. Its translation: CASSTGTSGSETQYF.

The chain joins TRBV19 to TRBJ1-1; D perhaps matches TRBD1 (6 bases). CDR1 LNHDA and CDR2 SQIVND come from the germline V gene (reference sequence). The CDR3 length is 16 residues. Trimming pared 3 bases from V and 3 bases from J, leaving 17 bases between. The CDR3 loop reads CASSMGGRGADTEAFF. The CDR3 DNA reads TGTGCCAGTAGTATGGGGGGGCGTGGGGCGGACACTGAAGCTTTCTTT.

The chain recombines TRBV6-5 with TRBJ1-5; D is unresolved. The V gene lost 7 bases and the J gene lost 0 bases, with 10 bases spanning the gap. The CDR3 loop spans 14 amino acids. Germline-derived CDR1 and CDR2 are MNHEY and SVGAGI. The CDR3, as DNA: TGTGCCAGCACACCGGCTAATAGCAATCAGCCCCAGCATTTT. Protein product: CASTPANSNQPQHF.

This rearrangement joins TRBV5-1 to TRBJ2-1; D is uncertain. Looked up from germline, CDR1 is SGHRS and CDR2 is YFSETQ. CDR3 size: 15 residues. V was cut by 0 bases and J by 8 bases, with 15 bases left in between. The CDR3, as DNA: TGCGCCAGCAGCTTGGGTTCCGTATCTGTGGATGAGCAGTTCTTC. This encodes CASSLGSVSVDEQFF.

The chain couples TRBV27 to TRBJ2-7; 12 bases match TRBD2. V lost 8 bases to trimming and J lost 3 bases; unmatched junction nucleotides: 8. The V gene's germline CDR1 is MNHEY and CDR2 SMNVEV (reference sequence). This CDR3 has 15 residues. The CDR3 is CASGWTSGKVYEQYF. The CDR3 DNA is TGTGCCAGCGGATGGACTAGCGGGAAAGTCTACGAGCAGTACTTC.

The chain uses TRBV18 and TRBJ1-4; no reliable D call. The CDR3 has 16 residues. Germline V gene data show CDR1 as KGHSH and CDR2 as LQKENI. V lost 0 bases and J 8 bases, leaving 16 bases between the germline ends. CDR3 sequence reads: CASSPPARGVGEKLFF. The CDR3 DNA sequence: TGTGCCAGCTCACCACCGGCCCGGGGAGTTGGGGAAAAACTGTTTTTT. The full variable domain, in which reference TRBV18 and TRBJ1-4 provide the parts outside the CDR3, is NAGVMQNPRHLVRRRGQEARLRCSPMKGHSHVYWYRQLPEEGLKFMVYLQKENIIDESGMPKERFSAEFPKEGPSILRIQQVVRGDSAAYFCASSPPARGVGEKLFFGSGTQLSVL.

The rearrangement uses TRBV18 and TRBJ2-2; TRBD1 agrees at 10 bases. Germline CDR1 is KGHSH and CDR2 is LQKENI. This CDR3 contains 15 residues. The V and J ends lost 3 bases and 5 bases, in that order; junction bases with no gene match: 3. CDR3 in amino acids: CASSPAGQGTGELFF. The CDR3 nucleotides read TGTGCCAGCTCACCGGCGGGACAGGGGACCGGGGAGCTGTTTTTT.

The V gene is TRBV10-1, the J gene TRBJ1-1; D remains ambiguous. The CDR3 runs to 13 residues. CDR1 and CDR2 from the germline V gene are WNHNN and SYGVQD (reference sequence). V shed 2 bases and J shed 1 base, with 5 bases lying between them. CDR3 sequence reads: CASSEERNTEAFF. CDR3 in DNA: TGCGCCAGCAGTGAGGAAAGGAACACTGAAGCTTTCTTT.

This sequence joins TRBV28 and TRBJ1-4; the D gene is possibly TRBD1 (5 bases). The CDR3 loop spans 14 amino acids. Germline V CDR1 and CDR2: MDHEN, SYDVKM. V dropped 6 bases and J dropped 8 bases, with 16 bases sitting between them. The CDR3, as DNA: TGTGCCAGCAGATACAGGAGTGGCGGGGAAAAACTGTTTTTT. It is translated as CASRYRSGGEKLFF.

This clone has just a few counts. V and J are TRBV30 and TRBJ1-2; weak D call: TRBD1 (5 bases). This CDR3 is built from 12 residues. V shed 5 bases and J shed 1 base, with 8 bases lying between them. Germline V CDR1 and CDR2: GTSNPN, SVGIG (reference sequence). CDR3 residues: CAWGDSNYGYTF. In nucleotides, the CDR3 is TGTGCCTGGGGAGACAGTAACTATGGCTACACCTTC.